These 22 T cell receptor beta chains share one sample of origin, sequenced in a study of control samples from healthy donors and cancer patients. Libraries were prepared by immunoSEQ multiplex PCR; TCRdb keeps only in-frame clonotypes and omits some of them. In the table there are 260,000 or so clones, around 80% of which are singletons. Material: PBMCs. These receptors came from a woman aged 55 to 70 with lung cancer.

V usage is TRBV6-5 and J usage is TRBJ1-4; 8 positions agree with TRBD1. V dropped 6 bases and J dropped 8; count of bases not matched to a gene: 11. The germline V gene encodes CDR1 MNHEY and CDR2 SVGAGI. The CDR3 has 15 amino acids. The CDR3 is CASSRKDRVREKLFF. The DNA for the CDR3 is TGTGCCAGCAGCCGCAAGGACAGGGTGCGGGAAAAACTGTTTTTT.

The chain recombines TRBV5-1 with TRBJ2-3; D possibly corresponds to TRBD2 (5 bases). Trimming left V 4 bases short and J 0 bases short, with 12 bases between. This CDR3 spans 15 amino acids. CDR1 and CDR2 from the germline V gene are SGHRS and YFSETQ. CDR3 amino acids: CASSPPAASTDTQYF. CDR3 in DNA: TGCGCCAGCAGCCCCCCAGCGGCTAGCACAGATACGCAGTATTTT.

This clone was detected once. The V call is TRBV2, the J call TRBJ1-4; 7 bases are a match to TRBD1. CDR1 SNHLY and CDR2 FYNNEI come from the germline V gene. V was clipped by 4 bases and J by 0 bases; unmatched bases: 2. The CDR3 totals 15 residues. The CDR3 DNA reads TGTGCCAGCAGTGCTCAGGGGGCAACTAATGAAAAACTGTTTTTT. Translating it yields CASSAQGATNEKLFF.

The rearrangement links TRBV11-2 to TRBJ2-1, with D perhaps TRBD2 (7 bases). The germline V gene encodes CDR1 SGHAT and CDR2 FQNNGV. The CDR3 is 13 amino acids. Trimming took 8 bases from V and 5 from J, leaving 13 bases between them. The CDR3: CASVGGLNNEQFF. In nucleotides, the CDR3 is TGTGCCAGCGTCGGGGGGCTTAACAATGAGCAGTTCTTC.

The rearrangement links TRBV5-8 to TRBJ1-4; 7 nucleotides match TRBD1. The CDR3 totals 15 residues. CDR1 is SGHTS and CDR2 is YDEGEE in the germline V gene. Trimming at V came to 0 bases and at J to 7 bases, leaving 6 bases not matched to a gene. CDR3 sequence: CASSLGDSLIEKLFF. For the CDR3, the DNA is TGTGCCAGCAGCTTGGGGGACAGCCTCATTGAAAAACTGTTTTTT.

In its sample, this clone was seen once. The chain joins TRBV2 to TRBJ2-2; 8 bases line up with TRBD2. J gave up 4 bases and V 2 bases, and 9 bases lay outside the gene matches. This CDR3 region has 17 residues. Germline assignment: CDR1 SNHLY and CDR2 FYNNEI. CDR3 residues: CASSERAGGASTGELFF. CDR3 in DNA: TGTGCCAGCAGTGAAAGGGCGGGGGGCGCGTCCACCGGGGAGCTGTTTTTT.

This rearrangement joins TRBV11-2 to TRBJ2-1; D is unclear. This CDR3 spans 14 amino acids. Germline V CDR1 and CDR2: SGHAT, FQNNGV. The ends were cut back, 0 bases at V and 4 bases at J, with 7 bases in the middle. The CDR3 spells CASSLDRAYNEQFF. The CDR3 DNA is TGTGCCAGCAGCTTAGACAGAGCGTACAATGAGCAGTTCTTC. The variable domain in full, with the rest retrieved from reference TRBV11-2 and TRBJ2-1, is EAGVAQSPRYKIIEKRQSVAFWCNPISGHATLYWYQQILGQGPKLLIQFQNNGVVDDSQLPKDRFSAERLKGVDSTLKIQPAKLEDSAVYLCASSLDRAYNEQFFGPGTRLTVL.

This chain uses TRBV18 with TRBJ1-3; D not certain. The length of the CDR3 is 17 residues. CDR1 is KGHSH, CDR2 LQKENI, per germline. V lost 0 bases and J 0 bases, leaving 12 bases between the germline ends. The CDR3 sequence is CASSPPGGPSSGNTIYF. CDR3 nucleotides: TGTGCCAGCTCACCACCGGGTGGGCCTTCCTCTGGAAACACCATATATTTT.

With respect to this clone: A read error is possible here, since a much larger clone lies one base away. The chain is built from TRBV3-1 (or the pseudogene TRBV3-2) and TRBJ1-4; D may be TRBD1 (6 bases). CDR1 is LGHDT, CDR2 YNNKEL, per germline (reference sequence). The CDR3 spans 13 residues. V was cut by 6 bases and J by 7 bases, with 12 bases left in between. The CDR3 DNA reads as TGTGCCAGCAGTTTGGGGGCAAGTGAAAAACTGTTTTTT. Translating gives CASSLGASEKLFF.

The chain combines TRBV9 with TRBJ1-3; D is ambiguous. Deletions cut 0 bases from V and 0 bases from J, with 13 bases between. Germline CDR1 reads SGDLS; CDR2 reads YYNGEE. The CDR3 is 17 amino acids. The CDR3 region has the DNA TGTGCCAGCAGCGTAGGTGCAGGACCGAGCTCTGGAAACACCATATATTTT. Protein product: CASSVGAGPSSGNTIYF.

The V and J genes are TRBV6-1 and TRBJ1-1; D ambiguous. The germline gives CDR1 MNHNS, CDR2 SASEGT. V was pared by 3 bases and J by 3 bases, with 11 bases between. This CDR3 is built from 14 residues. In DNA form, the CDR3 reads TGTGCCAGCAGTGACATAGACGGGTACACTGAAGCTTTCTTT. This gives the protein CASSDIDGYTEAFF.

V gene TRBV3-1 (or the pseudogene TRBV3-2) combines with J gene TRBJ1-3, with 7 nucleotides matching TRBD1. The CDR3 runs 15 residues. The J segment lost 0 bases and the V segment lost 3 bases, leaving 2 bases of the junction unmatched. Germline V gene lookup returns CDR1 LGHDT and CDR2 YNNKEL (reference sequence). The chain's CDR3 is CASSQTGNSGNTIYF. DNA for the CDR3: TGTGCCAGCAGCCAGACAGGGAACTCTGGAAACACCATATATTTT.

This clone has just a few counts. The gene calls are TRBV28 and TRBJ2-7; D is perhaps TRBD1 (5 bases). Germline V CDR1 and CDR2: MDHEN, SYDVKM. The length of the CDR3 is 11 residues. V was clipped by 7 bases and J by 6 bases, with 10 bases between them. In DNA form, the CDR3 reads TGTGCCAGCACGGTGGGGCCCGAGCAGTACTTC. Protein product: CASTVGPEQYF.

The chain has TRBV5-1 and TRBJ2-3, with TRBD1 identical over 7 bases. The CDR3 loop spans 13 amino acids. In germline, CDR1 is SGHRS, CDR2 YFSETQ. V trimming: 2 bases; J trimming: 5 bases; junction bases outside the gene matches: 2. Written as DNA, the CDR3 is TGCGCCAGCAGCTTTACAGGGGAAGATACGCAGTATTTT. Encoded protein: CASSFTGEDTQYF.

V and J are TRBV5-5 and TRBJ2-7, with D perhaps matching TRBD1 (5 bases). Germline CDR1 and CDR2: SGHKS and YYEKEE (reference sequence). Between the trimmed V and J ends, which lost 1 base and 0 bases, there was a span of 14 bases. This CDR3 has 16 residues. The CDR3 region is CASSLFGRASSYEQYF. The CDR3 region has the DNA TGTGCCAGCAGCTTGTTCGGCAGGGCAAGCTCCTACGAGCAGTACTTC.

Notes on this clone: Different DNA sequences within this sample yield the same CDR3. The genes are TRBV5-8 and TRBJ2-7; no definite D call. The germline CDR1 and CDR2 sequences are SGHTS and YDEGEE. The CDR3 length is 14 residues. V lost 2 bases, J lost 7 bases, and 16 bases lay in between. The CDR3, as DNA: TGTGCCAGCAGCTTCCGGAGTTCCTCGCGAGAGCAGTACTTC. It is translated as CASSFRSSSREQYF.

V gene TRBV5-1 combines with J gene TRBJ2-2; 9 bases map to TRBD1. CDR1 is SGHRS and CDR2 is YFSETQ in the germline V gene. CDR3 length: 14 amino acids. V shed 4 bases, J shed 10 bases, and the junction held 8 bases outside the gene matches. CDR3 sequence (DNA): TGCGCCAGCAGCCGGACAGGGGTTGGAGAGGAGCTGTTTTTT. Protein product: CASSRTGVGEELFF.

This chain uses TRBV28 with TRBJ1-4, with 8 bases lining up with TRBD1. The CDR3 loop spans 15 amino acids. V lost 5 bases to trimming and J lost 5 bases; unmatched junction nucleotides: 7. CDR1 and CDR2 (germline): MDHEN, SYDVKM. The CDR3 coding sequence is TGTGCCAGCAGTGAAGACAGGACAGGGAATGAAAAACTGTTTTTT. Translated, it gives CASSEDRTGNEKLFF.

In its sample, this clone was seen a few times. The rearrangement links TRBV7-9 to TRBJ1-2; no definite D call. Between the trimmed V and J ends, which lost 5 bases and 8 bases, there was a span of 12 bases. Per germline, CDR1 SEHNR and CDR2 FQNEAQ (reference sequence). This CDR3 is 12 amino acids long. DNA of the CDR3: TGTGCCAGCAGCCCAGAGCTCGGGGGCTACACCTTC. Translating gives CASSPELGGYTF.

The chain joins TRBV5-4 to TRBJ2-7; D may be TRBD1 or TRBD2 (5 bases each). V dropped 4 bases and J dropped 6 bases, with 17 bases sitting between them. The CDR3 length is 14 residues. Germline values: CDR1 SGHNT, CDR2 YYREEE (reference sequence). The chain's CDR3 is CASSDPAGATEQYF. CDR3 sequence (DNA): TGTGCCAGCAGCGACCCTGCCGGGGCGACCGAGCAGTACTTC.

The V and J genes are TRBV3-1 (or the pseudogene TRBV3-2) and TRBJ1-2; TRBD1 matches 11 bases. Germline values: CDR1 LGHDT, CDR2 YNNKEL (reference sequence). V gave up 4 bases and J gave up 7 bases; unmatched junction bases: 5. The CDR3 consists of 14 residues. CDR3 loop: CASSLGQGVGGYTF. The CDR3 DNA reads as TGTGCCAGCAGCCTGGGACAGGGGGTCGGTGGCTACACCTTC.

This chain uses TRBV2 with TRBJ1-6; D remains unclear. Trimming removed 4 bases from V and 7 bases from J, with 11 bases in between. The germline CDR1 and CDR2 sequences are SNHLY and FYNNEI. This CDR3 is 14 amino acids long. The CDR3 DNA is TGTGCCAGCAGTGGCAGGCGGTTGAATTCACCCCTCCACTTT. Its protein product is CASSGRRLNSPLHF.